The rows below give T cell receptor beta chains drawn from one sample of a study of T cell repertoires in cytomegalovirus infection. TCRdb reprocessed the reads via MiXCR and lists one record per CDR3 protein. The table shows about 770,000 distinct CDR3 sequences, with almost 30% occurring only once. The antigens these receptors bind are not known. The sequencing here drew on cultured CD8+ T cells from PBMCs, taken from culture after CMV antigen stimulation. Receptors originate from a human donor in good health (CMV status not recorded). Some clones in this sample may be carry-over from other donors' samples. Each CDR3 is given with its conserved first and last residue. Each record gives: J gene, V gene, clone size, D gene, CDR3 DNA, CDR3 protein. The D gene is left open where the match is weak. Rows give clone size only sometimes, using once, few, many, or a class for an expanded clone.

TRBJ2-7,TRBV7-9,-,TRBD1,TGTGCCAGCAGCTCCCCTTTGTCGGGACAGGGGGTCCACGAGCAGTACTTC,CASSSPLSGQGVHEQYF
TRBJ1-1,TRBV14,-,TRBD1,TGTGCCAGCAGCCAAGAGACAGGGTTTCCTGAAGCTTTCTTT,CASSQETGFPEAFF
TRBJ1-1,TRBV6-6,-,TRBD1,TGTGCCAGCATCAACCCCTGGGAGGGGGCCACTGAAGCTTTCTTT,CASINPWEGATEAFF
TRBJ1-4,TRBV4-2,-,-,TGTGCCAGCAGCCCAAAAGGGGCGAATGAAAAACTGTTTTTT,CASSPKGANEKLFF
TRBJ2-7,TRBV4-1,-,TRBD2,TGCGCCAGCAGCCCGGGCAGCGGGGGGGCCTACGAGCAGTACTTC,CASSPGSGGAYEQYF
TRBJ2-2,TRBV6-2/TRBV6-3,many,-,TGTGCCAGCAGTTACTATTCAAGGGTACCGAACACCGGGGAGCTGTTTTTT,CASSYYSRVPNTGELFF
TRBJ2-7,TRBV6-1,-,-,TGTGCCAGCAGCCTTACACCACCCCTCTACGAGCAGTACTTC,CASSLTPPLYEQYF
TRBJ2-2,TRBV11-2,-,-,TGTGCCAGCAGCAAATACGGGGGGATGACAGGAACCGGGGAGCTGTTTTTT,CASSKYGGMTGTGELFF
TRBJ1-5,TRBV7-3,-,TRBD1,TGTGCCAGCAGATCGGACAGGGGGGGCAATCAGCCCCAGCATTTT,CASRSDRGGNQPQHF
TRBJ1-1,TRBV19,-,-,TGTGCCAGTAGTATGAATATGAACACTGAAGCTTTCTTT,CASSMNMNTEAFF
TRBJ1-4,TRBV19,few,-,TGTGCCAGTAGTATGTGGGGCGGAGGTGAAGAAAAACTGTTTTTT,CASSMWGGGEEKLFF
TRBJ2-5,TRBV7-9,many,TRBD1,TGTGCCAGCAGCTCCGGGACAGAAGAGACCCAGTACTTC,CASSSGTEETQYF
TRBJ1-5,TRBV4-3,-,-,TGCGCCAGCAGCCAAGATTGGGGGGGGCCGGGCAATCAGCCCCAGCATTTT,CASSQDWGGPGNQPQHF
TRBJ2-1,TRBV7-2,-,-,TGTGCCAGCAGCCCAGAGGGCAGTTGGAATGATGAGCAGTTCTTC,CASSPEGSWNDEQFF
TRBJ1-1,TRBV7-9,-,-,TGTGCCAGCAGCGGAGGTTGGGCGGAAGCTTTCTTT,CASSGGWAEAFF
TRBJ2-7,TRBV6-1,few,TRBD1,TGTGCCAGCAGTCCCGGGACAGGAACTACGGAGCAGTACTTC,CASSPGTGTTEQYF
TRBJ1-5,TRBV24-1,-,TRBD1,TGTGCCACCAGTGACCGGGGACAGGGGCCAGGTCAGCCCCAGCATTTT,CATSDRGQGPGQPQHF
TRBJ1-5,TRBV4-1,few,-,TGCGCCAGCAGCCAAGATTCCGGGGGTGGTCAGCCCCAGCATTTT,CASSQDSGGGQPQHF
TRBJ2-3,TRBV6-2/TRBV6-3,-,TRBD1,TGTGCCAGCAACCTCCACAGGGGACCCACGGATACGCAGTATTTT,CASNLHRGPTDTQYF
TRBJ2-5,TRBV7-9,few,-,TGTGCCAGCAGTCCAGAGGCATACCAAGAGACCCAGTACTTC,CASSPEAYQETQYF
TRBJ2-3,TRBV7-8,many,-,TGTGCCAGCAGCTTATCCCCCCCAGATACGCAGTATTTT,CASSLSPPDTQYF
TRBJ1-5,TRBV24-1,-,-,TGTGCCACCAGTGATACGGACAGCCTGAATCAGCCCCAGCATTTT,CATSDTDSLNQPQHF